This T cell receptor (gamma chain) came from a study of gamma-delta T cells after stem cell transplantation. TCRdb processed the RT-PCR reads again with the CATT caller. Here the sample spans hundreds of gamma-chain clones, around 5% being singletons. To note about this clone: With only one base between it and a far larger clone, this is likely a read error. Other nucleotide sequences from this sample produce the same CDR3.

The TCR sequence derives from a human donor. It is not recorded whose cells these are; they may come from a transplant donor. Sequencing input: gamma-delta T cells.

The CDR3 sequence: CALWDMQELGKKIKVF. DNA for the CDR3: TGTGCCTTGTGGGACATGCAAGAGCTGGGCAAAAAAATCAAGGTATTT. The gene calls are TRGV9 and TRGJP. CDR3 length: 16 amino acids. Germline V gene lookup returns CDR1 GITISATS and CDR2 ISYDGTV (reference sequence).